The subject of this entry is one T cell receptor (beta chain). The antigen remains unidentified. Only in-frame clones appear in the TCRdb table, and some are missing; sequencing was by immunoSEQ multiplex PCR. The repertoire consists of tens of thousands of clones, with over 75% occurring once and the leading ten covering 26%. The CDR3 totals 15 residues. From germline, CDR1 is MGHRA and CDR2 YSYEKL. V shed 1 base and J shed 5 bases, with 14 bases lying between them. These data belong to a study of T cell responses to AZD1222 COVID-19 vaccine. General study points: Repertoire sampling happened only post peak T cell response. Reportedly, nearly half the spike-specific TCRs target unmutated variant regions.

Material: peripheral blood, obtained 28 days after the second AZD1222 dose. The sequence was obtained from an adult who received the AZD1222 COVID-19 vaccine. The genes are TRBV4-1 and TRBJ2-5, with D perhaps TRBD2 (7 bases). In DNA form, the CDR3 reads TGCGCCAGCAGCCAAGTTCGGGGGGCAGGGGAGACCCAGTACTTC. Encoded protein: CASSQVRGAGETQYF.